These T cell receptor beta chains were read from a single sample in a study of regulatory T cells in long-lasting Graves disease. Via MiXCR, TCRdb re-called the multiplex PCR reads, giving one row per CDR3 protein. The sample carries fewer than 650,000 distinct CDR3 sequences, 16% recorded once. Separately, the same data were catalogued under a study of T cells in Graves' hyperthyroidism and ophthalmopathy.

The material was peripheral blood mononuclear cells (PBMCs), obtained at new diagnosis, from a patient treated with antithyroid drugs. The receptors here all came from a man younger than 35 with Graves disease. CDR3s include the opening cysteine and the closing phenylalanine or tryptophan. The order of the fields is J gene, clone size, D gene, CDR3 length, V gene, CDR3 protein, CDR3 DNA. The D gene is left open where the match is weak. Where a row states a size, it is once, few, many or the class of an expanded clone; other rows omit it.

j_gene: TRBJ1-5; abundance: many; d_gene: -; len: 13; v_gene: TRBV30; CDR3aa: CAWRGSSNQPQHF; CDR3nt: TGTGCCTGGAGGGGCAGCTCCAATCAGCCCCAGCATTTT
j_gene: TRBJ2-7; abundance: many; d_gene: -; len: 12; v_gene: TRBV2; CDR3aa: CASSVQGYEQYF; CDR3nt: TGTGCCAGCAGTGTACAGGGATACGAGCAGTACTTC
j_gene: TRBJ2-3; abundance: few; d_gene: -; len: 13; v_gene: TRBV20-1; CDR3aa: CSATTQGTDTQYF; CDR3nt: TGCAGTGCCACCACCCAAGGCACAGATACGCAGTATTTT
j_gene: TRBJ2-3; abundance: many; d_gene: TRBD2; len: 16; v_gene: TRBV7-9; CDR3aa: CASSLVLAESTDTQYF; CDR3nt: TGTGCCAGCAGCTTAGTCCTAGCGGAGAGCACAGATACGCAGTATTTT
j_gene: TRBJ2-5; abundance: few; d_gene: -; len: 12; v_gene: TRBV20-1; CDR3aa: CSASGQQETQYF; CDR3nt: TGCAGTGCCTCCGGACAGCAAGAGACCCAGTACTTC
j_gene: TRBJ2-7; abundance: -; d_gene: -; len: 14; v_gene: TRBV5-1; CDR3aa: CASSLGQGYYEQYF; CDR3nt: TGCGCCAGCAGCTTGGGGCAGGGTTACTACGAGCAGTACTTC
j_gene: TRBJ2-1; abundance: -; d_gene: TRBD2; len: 16; v_gene: TRBV5-1; CDR3aa: CASSSRGLAAYNEQFF; CDR3nt: TGCGCCAGCAGCTCGAGGGGACTAGCGGCCTACAATGAGCAGTTCTTC
j_gene: TRBJ2-2; abundance: few; d_gene: -; len: 16; v_gene: TRBV6-2/TRBV6-3; CDR3aa: CASSYYWPADTGELFF; CDR3nt: TGTGCCAGCAGTTATTATTGGCCCGCGGACACCGGGGAGCTGTTTTTT
j_gene: TRBJ2-2; abundance: -; d_gene: TRBD2; len: 11; v_gene: TRBV5-1; CDR3aa: CAAGGAGELFF; CDR3nt: TGCGCCGCGGGAGGTGCCGGGGAGCTGTTTTTT
j_gene: TRBJ2-2; abundance: many; d_gene: TRBD2; len: 15; v_gene: TRBV12-5; CDR3aa: CASGFSGSDTGELFF; CDR3nt: TGTGCTAGTGGTTTCAGCGGGAGTGACACCGGGGAGCTGTTTTTT
j_gene: TRBJ2-3; abundance: -; d_gene: -; len: 14; v_gene: TRBV6-2/TRBV6-3; CDR3aa: CASSYFGGTDTQYF; CDR3nt: TGTGCCAGCAGTTATTTCGGGGGAACAGATACGCAGTATTTT
j_gene: TRBJ2-3; abundance: many; d_gene: -; len: 15; v_gene: TRBV20-1; CDR3aa: CSANPMGWDTDTQYF; CDR3nt: TGCAGTGCTAACCCTATGGGTTGGGACACAGATACGCAGTATTTT
j_gene: TRBJ1-2; abundance: few; d_gene: -; len: 12; v_gene: TRBV19; CDR3aa: CASRTDFYGYTF; CDR3nt: TGTGCCAGTAGGACGGATTTTTATGGCTACACCTTC
j_gene: TRBJ1-1; abundance: -; d_gene: -; len: 14; v_gene: TRBV3-1; CDR3aa: CASSQGGVFTEAFF; CDR3nt: TGTGCCAGCAGCCAAGGGGGAGTGTTCACTGAAGCTTTCTTT
j_gene: TRBJ1-3; abundance: -; d_gene: -; len: 16; v_gene: TRBV7-9; CDR3aa: CASSAVLGQAGDTIYF; CDR3nt: TGTGCCAGCAGCGCGGTCCTTGGCCAGGCTGGAGACACCATATATTTT
j_gene: TRBJ2-7; abundance: many; d_gene: TRBD1; len: 19; v_gene: TRBV7-9; CDR3aa: CASSRTADLTGGRGDEQYF; CDR3nt: TGTGCCAGCAGCCGGACCGCCGATTTGACAGGGGGAAGAGGCGACGAGCAGTACTTC
j_gene: TRBJ2-2; abundance: many; d_gene: TRBD2; len: 15; v_gene: TRBV6-1; CDR3aa: CASSPSGSGTGELFF; CDR3nt: TGTGCCAGCAGTCCTAGCGGGAGTGGCACCGGGGAGCTGTTTTTT
j_gene: TRBJ2-1; abundance: few; d_gene: -; len: 17; v_gene: TRBV20-1; CDR3aa: CSADDLRLLAVYNEQFF; CDR3nt: TGCAGTGCTGACGACCTACGACTGTTAGCGGTGTACAATGAGCAGTTCTTC
j_gene: TRBJ2-1; abundance: -; d_gene: TRBD2; len: 18; v_gene: TRBV6-1; CDR3aa: CASTTGTSGNVAYNEQFF; CDR3nt: TGTGCCAGCACTACCGGGACTAGCGGGAATGTGGCCTACAATGAGCAGTTCTTC
j_gene: TRBJ1-3; abundance: -; d_gene: -; len: 14; v_gene: TRBV2; CDR3aa: CASIRAFSGNTIYF; CDR3nt: TGTGCCAGCATCAGGGCCTTCTCTGGAAACACCATATATTTT
j_gene: TRBJ2-1; abundance: many; d_gene: TRBD2; len: 15; v_gene: TRBV3-1; CDR3aa: CASSQGLALYNEQFF; CDR3nt: TGTGCCAGCAGCCAGGGACTAGCGCTTTACAATGAGCAGTTCTTC
j_gene: TRBJ2-7; abundance: many; d_gene: TRBD2; len: 14; v_gene: TRBV28; CDR3aa: CASRPPSGLGEQYF; CDR3nt: TGTGCCAGCAGACCCCCTAGCGGGCTGGGGGAGCAGTACTTC